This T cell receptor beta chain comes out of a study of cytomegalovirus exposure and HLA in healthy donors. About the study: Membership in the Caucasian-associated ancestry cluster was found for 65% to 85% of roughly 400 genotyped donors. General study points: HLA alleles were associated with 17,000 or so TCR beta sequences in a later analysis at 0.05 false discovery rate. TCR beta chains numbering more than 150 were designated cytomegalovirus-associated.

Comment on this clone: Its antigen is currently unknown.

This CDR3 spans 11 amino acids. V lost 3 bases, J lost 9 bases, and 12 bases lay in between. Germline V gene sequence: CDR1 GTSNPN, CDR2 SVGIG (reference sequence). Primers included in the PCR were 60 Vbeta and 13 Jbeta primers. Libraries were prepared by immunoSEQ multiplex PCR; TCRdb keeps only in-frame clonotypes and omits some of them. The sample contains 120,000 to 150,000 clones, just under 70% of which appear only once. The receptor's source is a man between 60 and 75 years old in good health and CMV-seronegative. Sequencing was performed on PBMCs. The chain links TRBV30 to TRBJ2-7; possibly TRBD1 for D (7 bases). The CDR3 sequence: CAWSPGGGQYF. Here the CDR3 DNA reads TGTGCCTGGAGCCCAGGGGGAGGGCAGTACTTC.